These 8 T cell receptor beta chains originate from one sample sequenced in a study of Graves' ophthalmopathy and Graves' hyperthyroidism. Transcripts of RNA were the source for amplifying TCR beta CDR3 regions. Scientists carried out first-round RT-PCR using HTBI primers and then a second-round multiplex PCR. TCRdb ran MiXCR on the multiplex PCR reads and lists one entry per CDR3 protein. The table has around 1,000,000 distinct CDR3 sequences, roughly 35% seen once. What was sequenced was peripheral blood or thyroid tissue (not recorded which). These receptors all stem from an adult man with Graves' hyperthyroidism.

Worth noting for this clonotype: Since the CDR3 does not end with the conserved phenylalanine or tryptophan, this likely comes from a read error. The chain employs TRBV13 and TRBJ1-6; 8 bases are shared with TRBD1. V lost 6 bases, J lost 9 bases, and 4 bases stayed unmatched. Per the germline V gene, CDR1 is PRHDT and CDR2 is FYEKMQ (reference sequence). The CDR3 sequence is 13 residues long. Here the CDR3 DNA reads TGTGCCAGCAGTACAGGGGGATCTTCACCCCTCCACTCT. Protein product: CASSTGGSSPLHS.

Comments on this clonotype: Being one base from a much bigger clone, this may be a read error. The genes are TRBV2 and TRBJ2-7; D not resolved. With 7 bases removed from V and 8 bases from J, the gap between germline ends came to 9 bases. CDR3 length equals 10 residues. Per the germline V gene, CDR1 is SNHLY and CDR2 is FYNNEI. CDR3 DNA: TGTGCCAGCAAGGCGGCCAAGCAGTACTTC. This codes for CASKAAKQYF.

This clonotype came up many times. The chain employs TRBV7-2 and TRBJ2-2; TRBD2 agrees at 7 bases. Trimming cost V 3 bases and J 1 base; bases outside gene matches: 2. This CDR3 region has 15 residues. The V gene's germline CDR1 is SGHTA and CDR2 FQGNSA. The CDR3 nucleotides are TGTGCCAGCAGCTTGGTAGCGGGGAACACCGGGGAGCTGTTTTTT. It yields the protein CASSLVAGNTGELFF.

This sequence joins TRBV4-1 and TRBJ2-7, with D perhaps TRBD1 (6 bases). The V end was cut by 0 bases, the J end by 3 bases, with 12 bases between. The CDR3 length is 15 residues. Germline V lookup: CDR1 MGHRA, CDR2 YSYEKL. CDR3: CASSQEQGHDYEQYF. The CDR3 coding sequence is TGCGCCAGCAGCCAAGAACAGGGCCATGACTACGAGCAGTACTTC.

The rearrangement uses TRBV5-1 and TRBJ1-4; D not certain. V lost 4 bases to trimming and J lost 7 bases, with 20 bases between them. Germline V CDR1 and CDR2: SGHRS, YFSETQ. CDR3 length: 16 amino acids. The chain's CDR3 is CASSARTPGRSEKLFF. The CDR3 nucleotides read TGCGCCAGCAGCGCACGGACCCCGGGTAGGAGTGAAAAACTGTTTTTT.

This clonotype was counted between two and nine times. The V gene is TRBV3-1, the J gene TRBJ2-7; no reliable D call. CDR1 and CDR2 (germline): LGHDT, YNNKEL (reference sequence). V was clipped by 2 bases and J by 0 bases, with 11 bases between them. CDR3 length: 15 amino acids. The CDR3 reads CASSQSQDLSYEQYF. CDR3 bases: TGTGCCAGCAGCCAAAGTCAGGACCTCTCCTACGAGCAGTACTTC.

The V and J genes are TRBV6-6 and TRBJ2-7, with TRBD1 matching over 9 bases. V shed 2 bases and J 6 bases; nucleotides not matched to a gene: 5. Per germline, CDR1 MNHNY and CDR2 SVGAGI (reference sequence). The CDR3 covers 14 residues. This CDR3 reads CASSYRGQGIEQYF. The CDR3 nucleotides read TGTGCCAGCAGTTACCGTGGACAGGGGATCGAGCAGTACTTC.

The CDR3 bases are TGCGCCAGCAGGTTGACCCTACGACAGGGCAACACTGAAGCTTTCTTT. Translation: CASRLTLRQGNTEAFF. The chain has TRBV5-1 and TRBJ1-1; 7 bases align to TRBD1. Per germline, CDR1 SGHRS and CDR2 YFSETQ. CDR3 length: 16 residues. The trim removed 5 bases at V and 2 bases at J, leaving 12 bases unmatched.